Each of the 32 T cell receptor beta chains below was sequenced from the same sample in a study of blood T cell repertoires in COVID-19. Profiling relied on immunoSEQ multiplex PCR, and the TCRdb table lists in-frame clones only, not all of them. The profile shows over 35,000 clones, approximately 85% of them singletons. The sequenced sample was peripheral blood. These receptors were taken from a man aged 35 to 55 with active or convalescent COVID-19.

The gene calls are TRBV9 and TRBJ2-1; the match to TRBD1 covers 8 bases. Germline V gene data show CDR1 as SGDLS and CDR2 as YYNGEE. The CDR3 covers 15 residues. J lost 9 bases, V lost 1 base, and 9 bases had no gene match. In DNA form, the CDR3 reads TGTGCCAGCAGCGTATCCCGGACAGGGAGCGGTGAGCAGTTCTTC. Translating it yields CASSVSRTGSGEQFF.

The V gene is TRBV19, the J gene TRBJ1-2; a weak D match, TRBD1 (6 bases). Trimming took off 11 bases at V and 5 bases at J, with 18 bases between the two ends. CDR1 is LNHDA, CDR2 SQIVND, per germline (reference sequence). CDR3 length: 13 residues. The CDR3 spells CAAVPRGAYGYTF. The CDR3 nucleotides are TGTGCCGCCGTCCCCCGGGGGGCGTATGGCTACACCTTC.

This chain joins TRBV7-3 and TRBJ2-3, with a possible D match to TRBD2 (6 bases). This CDR3 region has 13 residues. The V gene's germline CDR1 is SGHTA and CDR2 FQGTGA. V was cut by 5 bases and J by 2 bases, with 8 bases left in between. The CDR3 region has the DNA TGTGCCAGCAGCCGCGGGATCACAGATACGCAGTATTTT. The encoded protein is CASSRGITDTQYF.

This chain links TRBV18 with TRBJ2-2, with D unresolved. The CDR3 is made up of 12 amino acids. Germline V gene data show CDR1 as KGHSH and CDR2 as LQKENI. V lost 2 bases, J lost 7 bases, and 5 bases lay in between. CDR3 sequence: CASSPIGGELFF. The CDR3 region has the DNA TGTGCCAGCTCACCAATCGGCGGGGAGCTGTTTTTT.

The rearrangement uses TRBV5-6 and TRBJ2-7, with D unresolved. The V and J ends lost 0 bases and 6 bases respectively, with 7 bases between them. The CDR3 has 12 amino acids. Per germline, CDR1 SGHDT and CDR2 YYEEEE. CDR3 loop: CASSLVRSEQYF. In DNA form, the CDR3 reads TGTGCCAGCAGCTTGGTTAGGAGCGAGCAGTACTTC.

The chain couples TRBV7-9 to TRBJ2-7; 7 bases align to TRBD1. This CDR3 comprises 14 residues. Trimming cost V 4 bases and J 4 bases; bases outside gene matches: 7. Germline V lookup: CDR1 SEHNR, CDR2 FQNEAQ (reference sequence). The CDR3 here is CASSSRQGLYEQYF. The CDR3 DNA reads TGTGCCAGCAGCTCTAGACAGGGTTTGTACGAGCAGTACTTC.

The V call is TRBV29-1, the J call TRBJ2-2; 8 nucleotides align to TRBD1. Germline V gene data show CDR1 as SQVTM and CDR2 as ANQGSEA. J lost 5 bases, V lost 7 bases, and 9 bases had no gene match. The CDR3 covers 14 residues. Here the CDR3 reads CSAQTGVLTGELFF. The CDR3 nucleotides read TGCAGCGCTCAGACAGGGGTCTTGACCGGGGAGCTGTTTTTT.

The gene calls are TRBV25-1 and TRBJ2-7; 9 nucleotides match TRBD1. CDR3 length: 14 residues. Germline-derived CDR1 and CDR2 are MGHDK and SYGVNS. V lost 6 bases and J lost 2; bases outside the gene matches: 5. CDR3 region: CASSRDRAPYEQYF. CDR3 nucleotide sequence: TGTGCCAGCAGCCGGGACAGGGCCCCCTACGAGCAGTACTTC.

This clone was seen only a few times. The genes are TRBV29-1 and TRBJ1-1; tentatively, D is TRBD1 (6 bases). The CDR3 has 14 amino acids. Per the germline V gene, CDR1 is SQVTM and CDR2 is ANQGSEA. V lost 4 bases to trimming and J lost 0 bases, with 12 bases between them. The CDR3 DNA reads TGCAGCGTTGCCGGGACATTCATGAACACTGAAGCTTTCTTT. Translation: CSVAGTFMNTEAFF.

J is TRBJ2-1 and V is TRBV28; no firm D call. Germline V gene sequence: CDR1 MDHEN, CDR2 SYDVKM. The CDR3 runs 16 residues. The V end lost 8 bases, the J end lost 5 bases, and 22 bases lay between the germline ends. The CDR3 DNA sequence: TGTGCCAGCGCCTCTAATAGTGCCCGTGCGAACAATGAGCAGTTCTTC. Translated: CASASNSARANNEQFF.

This clone was seen a few times. The V call is TRBV5-1, the J call TRBJ1-5; TRBD1 agrees at 8 bases. This CDR3 spans 15 amino acids. J gave up 5 bases and V 2 bases, and 6 bases lay outside the gene matches. Germline CDR1 is SGHRS and CDR2 is YFSETQ. CDR3 protein: CASSFRTGPDQPQHF. The CDR3 DNA reads TGCGCCAGCAGCTTTCGGACAGGGCCTGATCAGCCCCAGCATTTT. The full variable domain, its missing parts supplied by reference TRBV5-1 and TRBJ1-5, is KAGVTQTPRYLIKTRGQQVTLSCSPISGHRSVSWYQQTPGQGLQFLFEYFSETQRNKGNFPGRFSGRQFSNSRSEMNVSTLELGDSALYLCASSFRTGPDQPQHFGDGTRLSIL.

The V gene is TRBV30, the J gene TRBJ1-2, with 9 bases aligning to TRBD1. V shed 2 bases, J shed 2 bases, and the junction held 6 bases outside the gene matches. CDR3 length: 15 residues. The germline V gene encodes CDR1 GTSNPN and CDR2 SVGIG (reference sequence). CDR3 residues: CAWSIWGTGNYGYTF. Here the CDR3 DNA reads TGTGCCTGGAGTATATGGGGGACAGGGAACTATGGCTACACCTTC.

This clone appeared a few times. The V and J genes are TRBV7-8 and TRBJ2-1; 10 bases map to TRBD1. Losses at the gene ends were 5 bases for V and 10 bases for J; bases not matched to a gene: 11. The CDR3 runs 15 residues. The germline V gene encodes CDR1 SGHVS and CDR2 FQNEAQ. This chain's CDR3 is CASSRDRGQFGEQFF. CDR3 coding DNA: TGTGCCAGCAGCCGAGACAGGGGGCAATTTGGGGAGCAGTTCTTC.

The rearrangement links TRBV6-6 to TRBJ1-2; D is possibly TRBD1 (6 bases). Germline CDR1 reads MNHNY; CDR2 reads SVGAGI (reference sequence). The CDR3 loop spans 15 amino acids. Trimming removed 2 bases at V and 4 bases at J, with 14 bases between. The CDR3 region is CASSYEAGESYGYTF. In DNA form, the CDR3 reads TGTGCCAGCAGTTACGAGGCAGGGGAAAGCTATGGCTACACCTTC.

The sample holds a few counts of this clone. The chain carries TRBV6-1 and TRBJ2-3; perhaps TRBD1 as D (6 bases). Germline CDR1 and CDR2: MNHNS and SASEGT. V dropped 2 bases and J dropped 3 bases, with 12 bases sitting between them. This CDR3 spans 15 amino acids. The CDR3 loop is CASSEYEGQTDTQYF. Here the CDR3 DNA reads TGTGCCAGCAGTGAATACGAAGGACAGACAGATACGCAGTATTTT.

The chain joins TRBV11-2 to TRBJ2-7; D is ambiguous. Germline CDR1 SGHAT, CDR2 FQNNGV. V gave up 1 base and J gave up 6 bases, with 4 bases separating them. The CDR3 is 11 residues long. CDR3 nucleotide sequence: TGTGCCAGCAGCTTAGTGGCCGAGCAGTACTTC. This encodes CASSLVAEQYF.

This chain uses TRBV9 with TRBJ1-1; 7 nucleotides match TRBD1. Trimming removed 3 bases from V and 1 base from J; junction bases left unmatched: 3. The CDR3 loop spans 14 amino acids. Germline CDR1 is SGDLS and CDR2 is YYNGEE. The CDR3 nucleotides read TGTGCCAGCAGCGCTCGGGACAGGAACACTGAAGCTTTCTTT. Its translation is CASSARDRNTEAFF.

A few counts support this clone. CDR3 bases: TGCGCCAGCAGTGAGGACAGGGAGGTCACCGGGGAGCTGTTTTTT. This gives the protein CASSEDREVTGELFF. This chain uses TRBV10-1 with TRBJ2-2; a possible D gene is TRBD1 (7 bases). This CDR3 is 15 amino acids long. Germline lookup yields CDR1 WNHNN and CDR2 SYGVQD (reference sequence). Trimming removed 2 bases at V and 4 bases at J, with 11 bases between.

This chain joins TRBV9 and TRBJ2-1; D uncertain. The CDR3 runs 13 residues. CDR1 is SGDLS and CDR2 is YYNGEE in the germline V gene. V was pared by 3 bases and J by 2 bases, with 6 bases between. This CDR3 is CASSDSTYNEQFF. CDR3 coding DNA: TGTGCCAGCAGCGACTCGACCTACAATGAGCAGTTCTTC.

The chain combines TRBV6-4 with TRBJ2-2, with D hard to call. The V gene's germline CDR1 is MRHNA and CDR2 SNTAGT. V lost 1 base to trimming and J lost 4 bases, with 7 bases between them. This CDR3 contains 14 residues. The CDR3 sequence is CASSDLELTGELFF. CDR3 coding DNA: TGTGCCAGCAGTGACTTGGAGCTCACCGGGGAGCTGTTTTTT.

The gene calls are TRBV7-9 and TRBJ2-1; TRBD2 aligns across 7 bases. Germline V gene sequence: CDR1 SEHNR, CDR2 FQNEAQ (reference sequence). Trimming cost V 4 bases and J 2 bases; bases outside gene matches: 2. The CDR3 runs 14 residues. The DNA of the CDR3 is TGTGCCAGCAGCTGGGGAGGGGCCTACAATGAGCAGTTCTTC. Its protein is CASSWGGAYNEQFF. Together with reference TRBV7-9 and TRBJ2-1, the CDR3 gives the full variable domain: DTGVSQNPRHKITKRGQNVTFRCDPISEHNRLYWYRQTLGQGPEFLTYFQNEAQLEKSRLLSDRFSAERPKGSFSTLEIQRTEQGDSAMYLCASSWGGAYNEQFFGPGTRLTVL.

CDR3 coding DNA: TGTGCCAGCAGCCCAAAGGGACTAGCGGGAGGGCCCGGGGAGCTGTTTTTT. Its protein product is CASSPKGLAGGPGELFF. The V gene is TRBV5-4, the J gene TRBJ2-2; 16 positions agree with TRBD2. The CDR3 covers 17 residues. In germline, CDR1 is SGHNT, CDR2 YYREEE (reference sequence). V lost 4 bases and J lost 6; bases outside the gene matches: 6.

As DNA, the CDR3 is TGTGCCAGCAGTTACTCGAAGGAGGTCCCGAGCTCCTACAATGAGCAGTTCTTC. Translated: CASSYSKEVPSSYNEQFF. The rearrangement uses TRBV6-2 or TRBV6-3 and TRBJ2-1; tentative D call: TRBD2 (5 bases). Per the germline V gene, CDR1 is MNHEY and CDR2 is SVGEGT. There are 18 residues in the CDR3. Trimming left V 0 bases short and J 0 bases short, with 15 bases between.

V usage is TRBV30 and J usage is TRBJ1-1; possible D gene TRBD1, 6 bases. The CDR3 runs to 10 residues. Germline V gene sequence: CDR1 GTSNPN, CDR2 SVGIG (reference sequence). Trimming shortened V by 8 bases and J by 8 bases, and 12 bases separated the two germline ends. Here the CDR3 DNA reads TGTGCCCGAAAGGACAGCGAAGCTTTCTTT. Protein product: CARKDSEAFF.

The V and J genes are TRBV6-5 and TRBJ2-1, with a weak D call TRBD2 (5 bases). Trimming cost V 6 bases and J 7 bases, with 16 bases left between them. Germline-derived CDR1 and CDR2 are MNHEY and SVGAGI. The CDR3 runs to 14 residues. The CDR3 reads CASRTPTGLNEQFF. CDR3 in DNA: TGTGCCAGCAGGACCCCGACGGGATTGAATGAGCAGTTCTTC.

This clone was seen only a few times. V usage is TRBV6-5 and J usage is TRBJ1-4, with TRBD1 matching over 9 bases. The CDR3 consists of 14 residues. The junction had 9 bases not matched to a gene; V was cut back by 5 bases and J by 11 bases. Germline values: CDR1 MNHEY, CDR2 SVGAGI. The CDR3 reads CASSPGTGPRKLFF. The DNA for the CDR3 is TGTGCCAGCAGTCCCGGGACAGGGCCACGGAAACTGTTTTTT.

The CDR3 nucleotides read TGTGCCAGCAGTTCCAGGGTGCACGAGCAGTACTTC. Amino acids: CASSSRVHEQYF. The rearrangement uses TRBV12-3 or TRBV12-4 and TRBJ2-7; D is perhaps TRBD1 (5 bases). V gave up 4 bases and J gave up 5 bases, with 9 bases separating them. The CDR3 extends over 12 amino acids.

This clone was seen more than once but under ten times. The CDR3 reads CASSPRTGSYEQYF. In DNA form, the CDR3 reads TGTGCCAGCAGCCCCCGGACAGGATCCTACGAGCAGTACTTC. This chain links TRBV7-2 with TRBJ2-7; 7 positions agree with TRBD1. From germline, CDR1 is SGHTA and CDR2 FQGNSA. The CDR3 is 14 amino acids. The ends lost 5 bases at V and 1 base at J; junction bases unmatched: 5.

The rearrangement uses TRBV15 and TRBJ1-5; D is unclear. Germline CDR1 is LNHNV and CDR2 is YYDKDF (reference sequence). The CDR3 runs to 14 residues. V lost 0 bases to trimming and J lost 5 bases, with 8 bases between them. The CDR3 coding sequence is TGTGCCACCAGCAGAGATCGGGGATATCAGCCCCAGCATTTT. Protein: CATSRDRGYQPQHF.

The chain is built from TRBV6-1 and TRBJ2-5; D perhaps matches TRBD1 (7 bases). Per germline, CDR1 MNHNS and CDR2 SASEGT. The CDR3 totals 16 residues. The V and J ends lost 2 bases and 2 bases respectively, with 15 bases between them. This CDR3 reads CASSESGGGLQETQYF. CDR3 coding DNA: TGTGCCAGCAGTGAAAGTGGAGGGGGCTTACAAGAGACCCAGTACTTC.

The DNA of the CDR3 is TGTGCCAGCAGTGAAAGGGGGGGATTCAGGCTTGGGGCCAACGTCCTGACTTTC. As protein: CASSERGGFRLGANVLTF. This rearrangement joins TRBV2 to TRBJ2-6; D is possibly TRBD2 (7 bases). V shed 2 bases and J shed 3 bases, with 17 bases lying between them. Germline loops: CDR1 SNHLY, CDR2 FYNNEI. This CDR3 has 18 residues.

The CDR3 reads CAAGAYGYTF. CDR3 in DNA: TGTGCCGCTGGGGCTTATGGCTACACCTTC. J is TRBJ1-2 and V is TRBV30; possibly TRBD1 for D (5 bases). CDR3 length equals 10 residues. Germline assignment: CDR1 GTSNPN and CDR2 SVGIG (reference sequence). Trimming removed 8 bases from V and 5 bases from J, with 9 bases in between.